Here is one TCR beta chain with its context. Autoimmune disease history or systemic immunosuppression led to patients being barred. Only in-frame clones appear in the TCRdb table, and some are missing; sequencing was by immunoSEQ multiplex PCR. Of about 70,000 clones in the sample, 80% to 90% are singletons; the top ten hold 2.5% to 3%. The V gene end was trimmed by 2 bases and the J gene end by 5 bases; junction bases not matched to a gene: 6. The germline V gene encodes CDR1 SGHRS and CDR2 YFSETQ. CDR3 size: 14 residues. The data were obtained in a study of OX40 agonist ivuxolimab in advanced cancers. For the study at large: Dose-escalation patients suffered from hepatocellular carcinoma, melanoma, renal cell or head and neck cancer.

The sequenced sample was CD4+ or CD8+ T cells sorted from blood, obtained in a trial of the OX40 agonist ivuxolimab. The rearrangement joins TRBV5-1 to TRBJ2-7; the match to TRBD1 covers 8 bases. This receptor was identified in an adult with an advanced solid tumor such as melanoma, head and neck, liver or kidney cancer. The CDR3 spells CASSFDQGADEQYF. The CDR3 DNA sequence: TGCGCCAGCAGCTTTGACCAGGGGGCGGACGAGCAGTACTTC.